The clone carrying this TCR beta chain was seen only once. As originally analysed: By means of reference gene primer amplification, nucleated cell counts were estimated. Sequencing was performed with immunoSEQ multiplex PCR; in TCRdb, only in-frame clones are kept and a portion is missing. V, J and clone size are taken as reported in that table, and D and trimming were inferred from the DNA itself. Here the sample spans more than 20,000 clones, 77% being singletons. This sample is part of a study of blood T cell repertoires in COVID-19. The sequenced sample consisted of peripheral blood. This receptor was identified in an older man with active or convalescent COVID-19.

The CDR3 DNA reads TGTGCCAGCAGTGAGATTCTGGAGATCTACGAGCAGTACTTC. It codes for CASSEILEIYEQYF. The V and J genes are TRBV2 and TRBJ2-7; no reliable D call. The CDR3 runs 14 residues. Trimming cost V 3 bases and J 3 bases, with 12 bases left between them. Per the germline V gene, CDR1 is SNHLY and CDR2 is FYNNEI. Looking up the rest from reference TRBV2 and TRBJ2-7 gives the full variable domain: EPEVTQTPSHQVTQMGQEVILRCVPISNHLYFYWYRQILGQKVEFLVSFYNNEISEKSEIFDDQFSVERPDGSNFTLKIRSTKLEDSAMYFCASSEILEIYEQYFGPGTRLTVT.